The TCR beta chain under discussion was sequenced for a study of OX40 agonist ivuxolimab in advanced cancers. Overall study context: The study enrolled dose-escalation patients with hepatocellular carcinoma, melanoma, renal cell or head and neck cancer. Overall study results and limits: In CD8+ T cells, expanded clones were on average more numerous than in CD4+.

Assay: immunoSEQ multiplex PCR; the TCRdb copy retains only in-frame clones and omits some. Of tens of thousands of clones listed, about 85% are singletons. Of note for this clone: Antigen: not known.

V dropped 5 bases and J dropped 8; count of bases not matched to a gene: 7. CDR3 size: 13 residues. Germline-derived CDR1 and CDR2 are SGHAT and FQNNGV. The sequencing used CD4+ or CD8+ T cells sorted from blood, collected in a trial of the OX40 agonist ivuxolimab. J is TRBJ1-2 and V is TRBV11-2; 8 bases fit TRBD1. The receptor's source is an adult with an advanced solid tumor such as melanoma, head and neck, liver or kidney cancer. CDR3 sequence reads: CASSPTGVGGYTF. The CDR3 DNA is TGTGCCAGCAGCCCGACAGGGGTGGGCGGCTACACCTTC.